The entry that follows covers one T cell receptor beta chain sequence. The data were produced by immunoSEQ multiplex PCR, yet TCRdb's version contains in-frame clones alone and is incomplete. The repertoire has tens of thousands of clones, approximately 85% of them found once; the top ten carry less than 0.55%. This specimen belongs to a study of OX40 agonist ivuxolimab in advanced cancers. Study background: Patients were given ivuxolimab, an antibody that agonizes OX40 (CD134). Hepatocellular carcinoma, melanoma, renal cell or head and neck cancer occurred in dose-escalation patients.

V lost 8 bases and J lost 0, with 11 bases in between. Germline V CDR1 and CDR2: ENHRY, SYGVKD. The CDR3 spans 14 residues. The chain has TRBV10-3 and TRBJ1-3; D unresolved. The source of this sequence is an adult with an advanced solid tumor such as melanoma, head and neck, liver or kidney cancer. Sequenced material: CD4+ or CD8+ T cells sorted from blood, taken in a trial of the OX40 agonist ivuxolimab. CDR3 in amino acids: CAISGDHSGNTIYF. In DNA form, the CDR3 reads TGTGCCATCTCCGGCGACCACTCTGGAAACACCATATATTTT.